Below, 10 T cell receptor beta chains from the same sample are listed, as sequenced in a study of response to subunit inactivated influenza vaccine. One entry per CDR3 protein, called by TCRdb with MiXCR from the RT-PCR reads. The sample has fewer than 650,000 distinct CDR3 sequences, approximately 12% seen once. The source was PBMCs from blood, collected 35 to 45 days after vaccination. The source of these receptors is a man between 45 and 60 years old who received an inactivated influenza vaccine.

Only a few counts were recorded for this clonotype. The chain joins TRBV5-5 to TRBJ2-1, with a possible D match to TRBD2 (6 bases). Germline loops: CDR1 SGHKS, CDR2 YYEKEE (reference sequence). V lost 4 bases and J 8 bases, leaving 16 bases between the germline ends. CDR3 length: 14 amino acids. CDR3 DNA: TGTGCCAGCAGCCGTCACGGGGGATACTATGAGCAGTTCTTC. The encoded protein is CASSRHGGYYEQFF.

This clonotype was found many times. In DNA form, the CDR3 reads TGCAGCGTTGAGAGTAACAGGGGCTACGAGCAGTACTTC. It yields the protein CSVESNRGYEQYF. The genes are TRBV29-1 and TRBJ2-7; 7 positions match TRBD1. Germline assignment: CDR1 SQVTM and CDR2 ANQGSEA. CDR3 length: 13 amino acids. V shed 3 bases and J 3 bases; nucleotides not matched to a gene: 5.

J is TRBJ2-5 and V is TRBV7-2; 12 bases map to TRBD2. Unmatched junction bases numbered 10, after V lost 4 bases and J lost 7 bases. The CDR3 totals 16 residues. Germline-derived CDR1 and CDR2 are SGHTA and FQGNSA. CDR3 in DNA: TGTGCCAGCAGCTCCAAGACTAGCGGGGGCCTTGGGACCCAGTACTTC. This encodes CASSSKTSGGLGTQYF.

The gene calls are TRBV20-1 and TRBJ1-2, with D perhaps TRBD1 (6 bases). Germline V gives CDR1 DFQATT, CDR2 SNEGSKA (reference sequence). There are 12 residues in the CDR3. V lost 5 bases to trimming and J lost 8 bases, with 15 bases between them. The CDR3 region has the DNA TGCAGTGCTGGAGTCAGGGGCAGGGGCTACACCTTC. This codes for CSAGVRGRGYTF.

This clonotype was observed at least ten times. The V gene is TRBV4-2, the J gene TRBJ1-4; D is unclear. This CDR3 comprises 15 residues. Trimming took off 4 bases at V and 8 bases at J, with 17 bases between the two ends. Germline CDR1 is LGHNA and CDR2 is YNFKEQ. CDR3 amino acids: CASSPRYGVGEKLFF. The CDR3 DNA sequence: TGTGCCAGCAGCCCACGGTACGGGGTAGGCGAAAAACTGTTTTTT.

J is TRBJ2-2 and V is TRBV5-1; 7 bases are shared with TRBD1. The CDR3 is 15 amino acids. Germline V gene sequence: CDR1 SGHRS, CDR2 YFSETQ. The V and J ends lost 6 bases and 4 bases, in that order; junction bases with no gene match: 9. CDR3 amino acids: CASTYRGMVTGELFF. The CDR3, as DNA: TGCGCCAGCACTTACAGGGGAATGGTCACCGGGGAGCTGTTTTTT.

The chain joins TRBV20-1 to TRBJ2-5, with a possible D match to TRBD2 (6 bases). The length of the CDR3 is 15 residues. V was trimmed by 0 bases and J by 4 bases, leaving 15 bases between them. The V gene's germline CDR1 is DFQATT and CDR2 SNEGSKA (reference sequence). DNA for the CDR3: TGCAGTGCTAGAGACGAAGGGAGGACGGGAGAGACCCAGTACTTC. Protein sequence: CSARDEGRTGETQYF.

CDR3 nucleotide sequence: TGTGCCAGCAGTTTAGGCAGGGCCCAAGAGACCCAGTACTTC. It translates to CASSLGRAQETQYF. The chain carries TRBV12-3 or TRBV12-4 and TRBJ2-5; tentatively, D is TRBD1 (5 bases). The CDR3 length is 14 residues. Between the trimmed V and J ends, which lost 1 base and 1 base, there was a span of 7 bases.

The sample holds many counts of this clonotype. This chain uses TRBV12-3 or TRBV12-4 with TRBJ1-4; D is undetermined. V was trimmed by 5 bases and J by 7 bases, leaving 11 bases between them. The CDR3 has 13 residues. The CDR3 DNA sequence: TGTGCCAGCAGTCTCAGGTCAGGTGAAAAACTGTTTTTT. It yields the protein CASSLRSGEKLFF.

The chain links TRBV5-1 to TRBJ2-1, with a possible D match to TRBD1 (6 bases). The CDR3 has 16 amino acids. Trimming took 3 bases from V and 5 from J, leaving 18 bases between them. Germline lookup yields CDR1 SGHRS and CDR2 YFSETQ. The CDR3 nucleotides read TGCGCCAGCAGCTCACAGGGACATAACATCGACAATGAGCAGTTCTTC. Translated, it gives CASSSQGHNIDNEQFF.